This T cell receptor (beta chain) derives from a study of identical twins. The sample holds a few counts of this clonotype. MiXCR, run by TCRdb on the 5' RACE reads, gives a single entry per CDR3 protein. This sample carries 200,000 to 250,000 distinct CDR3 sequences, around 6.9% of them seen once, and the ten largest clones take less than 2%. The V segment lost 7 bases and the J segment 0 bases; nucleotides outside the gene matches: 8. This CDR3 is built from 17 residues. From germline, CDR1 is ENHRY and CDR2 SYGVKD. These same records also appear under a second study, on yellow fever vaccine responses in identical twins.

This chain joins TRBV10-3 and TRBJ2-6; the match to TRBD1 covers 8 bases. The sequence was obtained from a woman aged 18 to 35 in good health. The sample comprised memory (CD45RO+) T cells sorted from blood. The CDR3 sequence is CAINSDRADSGANVLTF. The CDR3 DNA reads TGTGCCATCAACTCGGACAGGGCCGACTCTGGGGCCAACGTCCTGACTTTC.